This TCR beta chain was retrieved from a study of T cell responses to AZD1222 COVID-19 vaccine. Study results and caveats: Baseline antibody screening turned up just a handful of seropositive AZD1222 recipients. The peak T cell response came first, and repertoires were sampled only after it. A mostly white British donor set with more females was recruited, and clonal diversity was possibly underestimated.

As for this clone: Its antigen is undetermined.

The assay was immunoSEQ multiplex PCR, and TCRdb's table has in-frame clones only and misses some. The data contain approximately 150,000 clones, roughly 90% of them singletons. The source is an adult in good health. Sample: peripheral blood, taken on day 0 of AZD1222 vaccination.

CDR3 residues: CASSPRLAGEQYF. DNA for the CDR3: TGTGCCAGCAGCCCCAGACTAGCGGGGGAGCAGTACTTC. The rearrangement uses TRBV11-2 and TRBJ2-7; 11 bases fit TRBD2. CDR1 and CDR2 from the germline V gene are SGHAT and FQNNGV. This CDR3 contains 13 residues. V lost 5 bases to trimming and J lost 7 bases; unmatched junction nucleotides: 4.